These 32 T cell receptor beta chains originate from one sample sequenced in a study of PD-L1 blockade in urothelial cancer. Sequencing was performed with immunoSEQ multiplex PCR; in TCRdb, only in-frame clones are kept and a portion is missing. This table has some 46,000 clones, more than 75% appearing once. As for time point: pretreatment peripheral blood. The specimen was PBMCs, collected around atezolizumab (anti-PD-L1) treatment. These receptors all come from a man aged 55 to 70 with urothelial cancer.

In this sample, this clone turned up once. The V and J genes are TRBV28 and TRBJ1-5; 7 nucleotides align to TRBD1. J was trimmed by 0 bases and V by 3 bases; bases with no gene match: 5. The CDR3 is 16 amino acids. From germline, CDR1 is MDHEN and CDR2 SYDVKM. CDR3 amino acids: CASSLGTEISNQPQHF. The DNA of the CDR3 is TGTGCCAGCAGTTTGGGGACAGAAATTAGCAATCAGCCCCAGCATTTT.

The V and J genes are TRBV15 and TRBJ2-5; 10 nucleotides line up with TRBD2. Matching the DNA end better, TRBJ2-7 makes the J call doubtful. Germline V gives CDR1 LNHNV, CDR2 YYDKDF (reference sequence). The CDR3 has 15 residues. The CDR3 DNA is TGTGCCACCAGCGGACTAGCGGAGCCCTCCTACGAGCAGTACTTC. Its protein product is CATSGLAEPSYEQYF.

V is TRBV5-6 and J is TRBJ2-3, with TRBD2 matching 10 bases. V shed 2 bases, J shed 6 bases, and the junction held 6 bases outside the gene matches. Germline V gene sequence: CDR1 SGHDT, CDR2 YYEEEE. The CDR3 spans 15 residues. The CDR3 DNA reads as TGTGCCAGCAGCTTACTAGCGGGAAGGGCGGATACGCAGTATTTT. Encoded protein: CASSLLAGRADTQYF. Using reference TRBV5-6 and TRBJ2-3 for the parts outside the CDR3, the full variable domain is DAGVTQSPTHLIKTRGQQVTLRCSPKSGHDTVSWYQQALGQGPQFIFQYYEEEERQRGNFPDRFSGHQFPNYSSELNVNALLLGDSALYLCASSLLAGRADTQYFGPGTRLTVL.

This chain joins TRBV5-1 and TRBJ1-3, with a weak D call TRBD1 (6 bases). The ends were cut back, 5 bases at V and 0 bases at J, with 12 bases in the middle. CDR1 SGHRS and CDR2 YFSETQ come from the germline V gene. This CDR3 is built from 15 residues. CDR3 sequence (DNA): TGCGCCAGCAGGCGGGGGGACAACTCTGGAAACACCATATATTTT. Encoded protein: CASRRGDNSGNTIYF.

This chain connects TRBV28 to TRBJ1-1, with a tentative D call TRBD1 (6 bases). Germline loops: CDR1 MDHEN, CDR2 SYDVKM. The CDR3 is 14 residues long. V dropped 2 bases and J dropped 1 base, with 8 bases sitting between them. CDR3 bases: TGTGCCAGCAGTTTACGGGGGGCGAACACTGAAGCTTTCTTT. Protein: CASSLRGANTEAFF. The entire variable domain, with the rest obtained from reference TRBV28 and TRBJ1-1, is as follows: DVKVTQSSRYLVKRTGEKVFLECVQDMDHENMFWYRQDPGLGLRLIYFSYDVKMKEKGDIPEGYSVSREKKERFSLILESASTNQTSMYLCASSLRGANTEAFFGQGTRLTVV.

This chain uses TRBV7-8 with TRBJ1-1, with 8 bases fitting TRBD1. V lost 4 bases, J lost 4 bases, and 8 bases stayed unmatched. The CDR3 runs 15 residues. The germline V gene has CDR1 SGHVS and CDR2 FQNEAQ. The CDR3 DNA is TGTGCCAGCAGCTCGACAGGGGATCGTAGCACTGAAGCTTTCTTT. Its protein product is CASSSTGDRSTEAFF. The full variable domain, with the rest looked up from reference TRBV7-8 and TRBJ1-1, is GAGVSQSPRYKVAKRGQDVALRCDPISGHVSLFWYQQALGQGPEFLTYFQNEAQLDKSGLPSDRFFAERPEGSVSTLKIQRTQQEDSAVYLCASSSTGDRSTEAFFGQGTRLTVV.

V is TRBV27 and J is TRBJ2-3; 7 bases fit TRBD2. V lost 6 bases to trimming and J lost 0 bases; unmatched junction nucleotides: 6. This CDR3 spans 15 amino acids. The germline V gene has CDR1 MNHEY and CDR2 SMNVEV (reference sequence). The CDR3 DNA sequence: TGTGCCAGCAGAAAAGCGGGAACTAGCACAGATACGCAGTATTTT. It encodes CASRKAGTSTDTQYF.

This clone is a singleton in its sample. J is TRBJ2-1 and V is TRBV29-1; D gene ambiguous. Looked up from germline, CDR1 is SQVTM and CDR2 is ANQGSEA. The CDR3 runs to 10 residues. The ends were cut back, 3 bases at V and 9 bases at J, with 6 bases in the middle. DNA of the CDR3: TGCAGCGTTGATGAACTTGAGCAGTTCTTC. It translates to CSVDELEQFF.

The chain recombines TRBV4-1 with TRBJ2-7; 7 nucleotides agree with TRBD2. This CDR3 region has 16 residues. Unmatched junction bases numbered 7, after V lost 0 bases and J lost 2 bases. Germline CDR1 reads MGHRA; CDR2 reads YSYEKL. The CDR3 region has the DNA TGCGCCAGCAGCCAAGAACTCGGGGGGTACACCTACGAGCAGTACTTC. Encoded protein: CASSQELGGYTYEQYF.

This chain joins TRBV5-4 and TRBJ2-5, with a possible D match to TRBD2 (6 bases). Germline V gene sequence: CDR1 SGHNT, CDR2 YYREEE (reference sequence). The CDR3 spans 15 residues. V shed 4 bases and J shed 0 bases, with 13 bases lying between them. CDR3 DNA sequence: TGTGCCAGCAGCCTCACCCGGGACTACCAAGAGACCCAGTACTTC. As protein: CASSLTRDYQETQYF.

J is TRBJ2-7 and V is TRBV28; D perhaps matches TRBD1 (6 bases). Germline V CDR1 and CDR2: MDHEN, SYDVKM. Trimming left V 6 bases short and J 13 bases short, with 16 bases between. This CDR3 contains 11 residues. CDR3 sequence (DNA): TGTGCCAGCAGCGAAACAGGGTCGGGTTACTTC. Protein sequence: CASSETGSGYF.

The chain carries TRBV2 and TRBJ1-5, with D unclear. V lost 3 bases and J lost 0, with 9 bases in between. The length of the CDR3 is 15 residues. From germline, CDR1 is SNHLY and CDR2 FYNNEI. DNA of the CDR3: TGTGCCAGCAGTGAGTACGGAGGTAGCAATCAGCCCCAGCATTTT. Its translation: CASSEYGGSNQPQHF.

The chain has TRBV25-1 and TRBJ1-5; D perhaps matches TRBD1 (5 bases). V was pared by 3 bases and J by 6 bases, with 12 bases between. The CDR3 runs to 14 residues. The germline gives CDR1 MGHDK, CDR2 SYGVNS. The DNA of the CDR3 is TGTGCCAGCAGTGACTCAGGGTTCGGTCAGCCCCAGCATTTT. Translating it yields CASSDSGFGQPQHF. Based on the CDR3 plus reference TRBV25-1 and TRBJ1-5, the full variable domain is EADIYQTPRYLVIGTGKKITLECSQTMGHDKMYWYQQDPGMELHLIHYSYGVNSTEKGDLSSESTVSRIRTEHFPLTLESARPSHTSQYLCASSDSGFGQPQHFGDGTRLSIL.

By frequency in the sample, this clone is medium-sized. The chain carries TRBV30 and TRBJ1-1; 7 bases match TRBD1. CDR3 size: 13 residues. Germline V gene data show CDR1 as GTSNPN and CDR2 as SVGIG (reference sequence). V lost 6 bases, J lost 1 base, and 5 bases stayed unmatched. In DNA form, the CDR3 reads TGTGCCTGCCAGGGACAGCCGAACACTGAAGCTTTCTTT. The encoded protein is CACQGQPNTEAFF.

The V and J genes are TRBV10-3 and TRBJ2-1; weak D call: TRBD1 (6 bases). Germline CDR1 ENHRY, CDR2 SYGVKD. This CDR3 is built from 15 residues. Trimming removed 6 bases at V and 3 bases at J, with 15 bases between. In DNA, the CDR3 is TGTGCCATCAGACCTACCGGGACACACTACAATGAGCAGTTCTTC. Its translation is CAIRPTGTHYNEQFF.

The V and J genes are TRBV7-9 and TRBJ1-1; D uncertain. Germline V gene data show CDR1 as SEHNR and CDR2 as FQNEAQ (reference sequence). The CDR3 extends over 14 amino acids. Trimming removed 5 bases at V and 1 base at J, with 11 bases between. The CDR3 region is CASSQRDRNTEAFF. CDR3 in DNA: TGTGCCAGCAGCCAACGGGATCGGAACACTGAAGCTTTCTTT. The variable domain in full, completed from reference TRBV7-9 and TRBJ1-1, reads DTGVSQNPRHKITKRGQNVTFRCDPISEHNRLYWYRQTLGQGPEFLTYFQNEAQLEKSRLLSDRFSAERPKGSFSTLEIQRTEQGDSAMYLCASSQRDRNTEAFFGQGTRLTVV.

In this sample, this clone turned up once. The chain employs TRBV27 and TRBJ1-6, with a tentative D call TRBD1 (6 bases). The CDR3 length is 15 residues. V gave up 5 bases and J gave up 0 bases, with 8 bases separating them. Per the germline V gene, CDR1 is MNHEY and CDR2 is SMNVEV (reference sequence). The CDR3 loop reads CASSTGSSYNSPLHF. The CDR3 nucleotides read TGTGCCAGCAGTACAGGGAGCTCCTATAATTCACCCCTCCACTTT.

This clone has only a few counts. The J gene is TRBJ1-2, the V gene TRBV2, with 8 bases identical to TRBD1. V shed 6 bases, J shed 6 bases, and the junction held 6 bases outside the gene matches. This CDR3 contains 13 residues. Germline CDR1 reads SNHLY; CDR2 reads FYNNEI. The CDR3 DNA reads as TGTGCCAGCAGAGAGGGACAGGTCAATGGCTACACCTTC. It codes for CASREGQVNGYTF.

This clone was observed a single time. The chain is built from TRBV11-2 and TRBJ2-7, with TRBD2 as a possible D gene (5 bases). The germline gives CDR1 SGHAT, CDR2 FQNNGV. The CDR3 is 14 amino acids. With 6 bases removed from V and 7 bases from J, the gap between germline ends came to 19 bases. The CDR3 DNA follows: TGTGCCAGCAGGACGGACCGACGGACGGGAGAGCAGTACTTC. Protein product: CASRTDRRTGEQYF.

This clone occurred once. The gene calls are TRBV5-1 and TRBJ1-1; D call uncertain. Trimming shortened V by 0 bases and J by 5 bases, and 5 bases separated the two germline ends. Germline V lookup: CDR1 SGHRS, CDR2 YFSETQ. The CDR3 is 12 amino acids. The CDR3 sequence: CASSLGRTEAFF. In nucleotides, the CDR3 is TGCGCCAGCAGCTTGGGGAGGACTGAAGCTTTCTTT.

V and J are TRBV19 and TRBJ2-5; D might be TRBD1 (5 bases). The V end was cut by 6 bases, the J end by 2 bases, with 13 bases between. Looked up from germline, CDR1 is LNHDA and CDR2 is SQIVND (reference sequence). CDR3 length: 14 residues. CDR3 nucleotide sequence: TGTGCCAGTAGCCTCGGGCAGGGTCAAGAGACCCAGTACTTC. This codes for CASSLGQGQETQYF.

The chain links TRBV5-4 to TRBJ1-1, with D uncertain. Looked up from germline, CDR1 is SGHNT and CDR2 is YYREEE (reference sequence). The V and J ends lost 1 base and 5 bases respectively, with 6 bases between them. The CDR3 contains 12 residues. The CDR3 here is CASSLLGTEAFF. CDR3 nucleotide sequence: TGTGCCAGCAGCTTGCTCGGGACTGAAGCTTTCTTT.

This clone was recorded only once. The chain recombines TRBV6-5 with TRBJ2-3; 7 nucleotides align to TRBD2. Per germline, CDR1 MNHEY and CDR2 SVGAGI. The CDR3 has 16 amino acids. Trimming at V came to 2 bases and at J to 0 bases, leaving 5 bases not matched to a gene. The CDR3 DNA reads TGTGCCAGCAGTTACGCCCCAGCGGGGAGCACAGATACGCAGTATTTT. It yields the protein CASSYAPAGSTDTQYF.

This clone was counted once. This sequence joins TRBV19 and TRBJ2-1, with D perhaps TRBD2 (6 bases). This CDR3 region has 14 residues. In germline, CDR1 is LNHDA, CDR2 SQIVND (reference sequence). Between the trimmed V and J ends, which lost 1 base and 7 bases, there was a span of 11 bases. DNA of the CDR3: TGTGCCAGTAGTATAGTGGGGGGTACGAATGAGCAGTTCTTC. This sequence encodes CASSIVGGTNEQFF.

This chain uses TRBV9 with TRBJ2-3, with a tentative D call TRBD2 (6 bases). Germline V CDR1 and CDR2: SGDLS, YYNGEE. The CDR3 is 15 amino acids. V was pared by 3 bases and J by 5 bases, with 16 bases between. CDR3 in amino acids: CASSAQYNSGDTQYF. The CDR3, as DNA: TGTGCCAGCAGCGCCCAGTATAATAGCGGAGATACGCAGTATTTT.

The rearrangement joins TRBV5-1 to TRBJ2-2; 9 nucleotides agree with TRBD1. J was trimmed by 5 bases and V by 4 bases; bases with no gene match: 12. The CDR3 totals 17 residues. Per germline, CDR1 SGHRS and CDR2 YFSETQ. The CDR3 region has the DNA TGCGCCAGCAGCAAACCGGGACAGGGTGGCGGGACCGGGGAGCTGTTTTTT. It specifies CASSKPGQGGGTGELFF. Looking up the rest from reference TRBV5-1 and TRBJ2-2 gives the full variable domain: KAGVTQTPRYLIKTRGQQVTLSCSPISGHRSVSWYQQTPGQGLQFLFEYFSETQRNKGNFPGRFSGRQFSNSRSEMNVSTLELGDSALYLCASSKPGQGGGTGELFFGEGSRLTVL.

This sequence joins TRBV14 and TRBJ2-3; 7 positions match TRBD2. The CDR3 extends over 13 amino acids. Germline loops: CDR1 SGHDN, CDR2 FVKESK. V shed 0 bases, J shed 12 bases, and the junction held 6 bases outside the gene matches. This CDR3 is CASSQDMRGSQYF. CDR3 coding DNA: TGTGCCAGCAGCCAAGATATGCGGGGGAGTCAGTATTTT.

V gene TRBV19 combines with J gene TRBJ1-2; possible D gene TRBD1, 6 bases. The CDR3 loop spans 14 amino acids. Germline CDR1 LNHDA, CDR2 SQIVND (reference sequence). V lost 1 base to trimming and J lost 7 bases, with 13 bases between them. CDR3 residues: CASSIVDRSAGYTF. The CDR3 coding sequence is TGTGCCAGTAGTATAGTTGACAGGTCGGCTGGCTACACCTTC.

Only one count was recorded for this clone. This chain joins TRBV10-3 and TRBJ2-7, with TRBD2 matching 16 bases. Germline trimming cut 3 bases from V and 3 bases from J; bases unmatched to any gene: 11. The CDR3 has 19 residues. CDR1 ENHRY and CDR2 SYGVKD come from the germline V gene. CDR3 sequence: CAISDIRGTSGRGVYEQYF. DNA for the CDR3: TGTGCCATCAGTGACATACGTGGGACTAGCGGGAGGGGGGTCTACGAGCAGTACTTC.

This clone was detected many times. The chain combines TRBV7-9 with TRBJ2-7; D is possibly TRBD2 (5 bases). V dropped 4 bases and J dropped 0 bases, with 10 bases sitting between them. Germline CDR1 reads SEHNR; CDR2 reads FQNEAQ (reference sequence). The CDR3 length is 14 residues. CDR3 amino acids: CASSSSPSSYEQYF. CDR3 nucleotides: TGTGCCAGCAGCTCTAGCCCTAGCTCCTACGAGCAGTACTTC.

The CDR3: CAISPTGSYQPQYF. DNA for the CDR3: TGTGCCATCAGCCCTACAGGGAGTTATCAGCCCCAGTATTTT. The rearrangement joins TRBV10-3 to TRBJ1-5; D may be TRBD1 (6 bases). The end of the DNA is better explained by TRBJ2-3, so the J call may be wrong. CDR3 length equals 14 residues. Per the germline V gene, CDR1 is ENHRY and CDR2 is SYGVKD.

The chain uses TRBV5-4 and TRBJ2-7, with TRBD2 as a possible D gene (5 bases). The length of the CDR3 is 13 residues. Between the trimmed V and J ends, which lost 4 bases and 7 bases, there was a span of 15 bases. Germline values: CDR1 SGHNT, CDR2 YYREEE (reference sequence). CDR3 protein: CASSHERSGEQYF. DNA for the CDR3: TGTGCCAGCAGCCACGAGCGGTCTGGTGAGCAGTACTTC.